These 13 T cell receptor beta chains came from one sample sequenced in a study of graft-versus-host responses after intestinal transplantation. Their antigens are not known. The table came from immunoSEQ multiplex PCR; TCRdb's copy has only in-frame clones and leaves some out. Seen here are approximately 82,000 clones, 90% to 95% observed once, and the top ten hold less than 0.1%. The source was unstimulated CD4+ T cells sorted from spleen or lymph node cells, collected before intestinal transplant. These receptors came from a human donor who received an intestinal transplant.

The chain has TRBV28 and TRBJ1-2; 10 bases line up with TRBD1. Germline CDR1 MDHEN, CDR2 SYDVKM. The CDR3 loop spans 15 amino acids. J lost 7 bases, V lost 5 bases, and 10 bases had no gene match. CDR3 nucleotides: TGTGCCAGCAGTCCCAGAGCCGGGACAGGGGTTGGCTACACCTTC. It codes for CASSPRAGTGVGYTF.

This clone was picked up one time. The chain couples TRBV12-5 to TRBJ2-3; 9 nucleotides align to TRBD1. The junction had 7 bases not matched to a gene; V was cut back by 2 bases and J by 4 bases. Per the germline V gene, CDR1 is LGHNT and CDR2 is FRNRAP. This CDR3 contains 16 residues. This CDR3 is CASGLTRTGVADTQYF. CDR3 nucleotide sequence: TGTGCTAGTGGTTTGACCCGGACAGGGGTGGCAGATACGCAGTATTTT. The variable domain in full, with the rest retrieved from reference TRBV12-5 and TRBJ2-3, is DARVTQTPRHKVTEMGQEVTMRCQPILGHNTVFWYRQTMMQGLELLAYFRNRAPLDDSGMPKDRFSAEMPDATLATLKIQPSEPRDSAVYFCASGLTRTGVADTQYFGPGTRLTVL.

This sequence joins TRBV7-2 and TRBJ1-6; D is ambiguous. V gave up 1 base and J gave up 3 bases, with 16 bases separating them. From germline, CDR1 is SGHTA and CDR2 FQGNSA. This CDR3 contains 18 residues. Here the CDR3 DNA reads TGTGCCAGCAGCTTAGGCCTGCCGGGAAAAGGCTATAATTCACCCCTCCACTTT. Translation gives CASSLGLPGKGYNSPLHF.

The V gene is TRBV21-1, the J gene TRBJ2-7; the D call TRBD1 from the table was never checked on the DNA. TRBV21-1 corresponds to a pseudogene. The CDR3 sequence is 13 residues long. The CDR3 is CASSNDRPYEQYF. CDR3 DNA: TGTGCCAGCAGCAATGACAGGCCCTACGAGCAGTACTTC.

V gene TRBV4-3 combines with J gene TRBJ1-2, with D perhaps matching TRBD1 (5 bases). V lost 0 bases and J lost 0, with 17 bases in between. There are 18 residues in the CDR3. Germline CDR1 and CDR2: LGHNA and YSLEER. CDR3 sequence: CASSQDHSRVRSNYGYTF. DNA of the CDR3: TGCGCCAGCAGCCAAGATCACAGCAGGGTGCGGTCTAACTATGGCTACACCTTC.

CDR3 residues: CAWSVQGRTGPYSGNTIYF. CDR3 DNA sequence: TGTGCCTGGAGTGTACAAGGGAGGACAGGACCTTACTCTGGAAACACCATATATTTT. This chain connects TRBV30 to TRBJ1-3, with 7 positions matching TRBD1. This CDR3 contains 19 residues. Trimming cost V 0 bases and J 0 bases; bases outside gene matches: 14. Per the germline V gene, CDR1 is GTSNPN and CDR2 is SVGIG (reference sequence).

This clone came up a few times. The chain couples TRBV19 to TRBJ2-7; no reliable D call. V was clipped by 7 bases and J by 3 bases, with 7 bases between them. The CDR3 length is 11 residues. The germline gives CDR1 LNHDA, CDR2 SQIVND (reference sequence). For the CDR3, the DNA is TGTGCCAGTACCTCGGGCTACGAGCAGTACTTC. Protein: CASTSGYEQYF.

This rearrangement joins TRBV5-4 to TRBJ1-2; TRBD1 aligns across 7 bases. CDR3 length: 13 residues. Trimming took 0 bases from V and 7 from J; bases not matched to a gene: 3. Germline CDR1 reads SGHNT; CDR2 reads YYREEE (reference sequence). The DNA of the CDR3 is TGTGCCAGCAGCTTGGGACAGGGCGGTGGCTACACCTTC. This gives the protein CASSLGQGGGYTF. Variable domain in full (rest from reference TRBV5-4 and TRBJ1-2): ETGVTQSPTHLIKTRGQQVTLRCSSQSGHNTVSWYQQALGQGPQFIFQYYREEENGRGNFPPRFSGLQFPNYSSELNVNALELDDSALYLCASSLGQGGGYTFGSGTRLTVV.

The CDR3 bases are TGTGCCAGCGACAACAGGGATCCTTCCAATGAGCAGTTCTTC. Encoded protein: CASDNRDPSNEQFF. This chain links TRBV6-1 with TRBJ2-1, with D possibly being TRBD1 (6 bases). The germline V gene has CDR1 MNHNS and CDR2 SASEGT. This CDR3 has 14 residues. V dropped 8 bases and J dropped 6 bases, with 17 bases sitting between them.

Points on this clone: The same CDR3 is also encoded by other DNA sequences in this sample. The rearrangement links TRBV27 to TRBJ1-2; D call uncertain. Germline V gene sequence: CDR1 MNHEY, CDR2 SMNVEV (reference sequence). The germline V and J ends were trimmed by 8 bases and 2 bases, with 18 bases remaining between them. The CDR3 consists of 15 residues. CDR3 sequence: CASRQLPGLNYGYTF. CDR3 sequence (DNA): TGTGCCAGCCGTCAGTTACCGGGATTGAACTATGGCTACACCTTC.

For the CDR3, the DNA is TGTGCTAGTGGCAGACAGGCATTTCAGCCCCAGCATTTT. It specifies CASGRQAFQPQHF. V gene TRBV12-5 combines with J gene TRBJ1-5; D possibly corresponds to TRBD1 (6 bases). V lost 6 bases and J 6 bases, leaving 12 bases between the germline ends. The germline V gene has CDR1 LGHNT and CDR2 FRNRAP. The CDR3 is 13 amino acids.

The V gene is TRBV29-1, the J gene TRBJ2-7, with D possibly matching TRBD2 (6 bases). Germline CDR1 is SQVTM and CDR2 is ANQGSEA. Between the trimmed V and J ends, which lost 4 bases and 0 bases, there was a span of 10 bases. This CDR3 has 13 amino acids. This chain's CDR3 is CSVGSGDSYEQYF. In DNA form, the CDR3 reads TGCAGCGTTGGTTCGGGGGACTCCTACGAGCAGTACTTC.

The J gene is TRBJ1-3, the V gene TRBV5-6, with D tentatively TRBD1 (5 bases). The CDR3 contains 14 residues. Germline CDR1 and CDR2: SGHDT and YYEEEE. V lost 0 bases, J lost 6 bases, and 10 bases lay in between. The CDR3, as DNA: TGTGCCAGCAGCTTGGGGGCAGGGAAAAACACCATATATTTT. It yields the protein CASSLGAGKNTIYF.